Given below is one TCR beta chain in context. This sample was included in a study of OX40 agonist ivuxolimab in advanced cancers. Looking at the study overall: Three dose-escalation patients had partial responses: one with hepatocellular carcinoma and two with cutaneous melanoma.

CDR1 is LNHDA, CDR2 SQIVND, per germline (reference sequence). The CDR3 is 18 amino acids. V dropped 3 bases and J dropped 0; count of bases not matched to a gene: 7. The method was immunoSEQ multiplex PCR; TCRdb's version includes in-frame clones alone and lacks a portion of them. This table has 80,000 to 100,000 clones, 85% to 95% appearing once. This TCR was sampled from an adult with an advanced solid tumor such as melanoma, head and neck, liver or kidney cancer. The V gene is TRBV19, the J gene TRBJ2-6; 8 bases match TRBD1. The input for sequencing was CD4+ or CD8+ T cells sorted from blood, taken in a trial of the OX40 agonist ivuxolimab. CDR3 DNA sequence: TGTGCCAGTAGTATTAAGGGACAGGCCCTCTCTGGGGCCAACGTCCTGACTTTC. Its protein is CASSIKGQALSGANVLTF.